The 22 T cell receptor beta chains in this list originate from one sample, sequenced in a study of blood T cell repertoires in COVID-19. Libraries were prepared by immunoSEQ multiplex PCR; TCRdb keeps only in-frame clonotypes and omits some of them. The sample holds 190,000 or so clones, approximately 84% seen once. The material sequenced was PBMCs or T cells enriched from blood (not recorded which). All receptors derive from a man aged 35-49 years who had recovered from COVID-19.

The rearrangement joins TRBV19 to TRBJ1-2; 8 bases align to TRBD1. Losses at the gene ends were 3 bases for V and 4 bases for J; bases not matched to a gene: 1. Germline loops: CDR1 LNHDA, CDR2 SQIVND (reference sequence). The CDR3 sequence is 13 residues long. The CDR3 coding sequence is TGTGCCAGTAGTATGGGGACAGGCTATGGCTACACCTTC. Protein: CASSMGTGYGYTF. The variable domain in full, with the rest retrieved from reference TRBV19 and TRBJ1-2, is DGGITQSPKYLFRKEGQNVTLSCEQNLNHDAMYWYRQDPGQGLRLIYYSQIVNDFQKGDIAEGYSVSREKKESFPLTVTSAQKNPTAFYLCASSMGTGYGYTFGSGTRLTVV.

The rearrangement links TRBV30 to TRBJ1-5; 8 nucleotides agree with TRBD1. Germline lookup yields CDR1 GTSNPN and CDR2 SVGIG (reference sequence). The CDR3 sequence is 13 residues long. V shed 5 bases and J 5 bases; nucleotides not matched to a gene: 5. CDR3 DNA: TGTGCCTGGTCAGGGGGCGTATATCAGCCCCAGCATTTT. Translating it yields CAWSGGVYQPQHF.

This clone has just a few counts. The chain employs TRBV4-1 and TRBJ1-1; D is possibly TRBD1 (6 bases). Trimming cost V 5 bases and J 4 bases, with 11 bases left between them. This CDR3 has 13 amino acids. CDR1 is MGHRA and CDR2 is YSYEKL in the germline V gene. The CDR3 DNA reads TGCGCCAGCAGCTTACAGGGTCCCACTGAAGCTTTCTTT. It encodes CASSLQGPTEAFF.

V is TRBV7-9 and J is TRBJ1-3; D is perhaps TRBD1 (6 bases). V dropped 5 bases and J dropped 0 bases, with 14 bases sitting between them. Germline-derived CDR1 and CDR2 are SEHNR and FQNEAQ (reference sequence). The CDR3 consists of 16 residues. In DNA, the CDR3 is TGTGCCAGCAGCCTTTCGGGGGGCCTCTCTGGAAACACCATATATTTT. This encodes CASSLSGGLSGNTIYF.

The rearrangement links TRBV27 to TRBJ1-6; D possibly corresponds to TRBD1 (5 bases). Germline V gene sequence: CDR1 MNHEY, CDR2 SMNVEV (reference sequence). The CDR3 loop spans 14 amino acids. V was pared by 7 bases and J by 8 bases, with 15 bases between. The CDR3 sequence is CASIGAGHYSPLHF. The CDR3 DNA reads as TGTGCCAGCATAGGGGCCGGGCACTATTCACCCCTCCACTTT.

The chain combines TRBV5-1 with TRBJ1-1; D gene ambiguous. The CDR3 has 17 amino acids. CDR1 is SGHRS and CDR2 is YFSETQ in the germline V gene. The V end was cut by 0 bases, the J end by 0 bases, with 15 bases between. The CDR3 reads CASSLGGLSAMNTEAFF. The CDR3 DNA is TGCGCCAGCAGCTTGGGAGGGCTATCCGCTATGAACACTGAAGCTTTCTTT.

J is TRBJ2-7 and V is TRBV6-2 or TRBV6-3; 10 bases line up with TRBD1. V lost 6 bases and J lost 4; bases outside the gene matches: 9. Germline CDR1 reads MNHEY; CDR2 reads SVGEGT. The CDR3 runs to 15 residues. CDR3 in DNA: TGTGCCAGCAGCCCGGGACAGGGGAAAAGGTACGAGCAGTACTTC. Protein sequence: CASSPGQGKRYEQYF.

The rearrangement joins TRBV28 to TRBJ2-7, with 8 bases matching TRBD1. The J segment lost 6 bases and the V segment lost 3 bases, leaving 7 bases of the junction unmatched. The CDR3 is 14 residues long. In germline, CDR1 is MDHEN, CDR2 SYDVKM. In DNA, the CDR3 is TGTGCCAGCAGTTTTAACAGGGGGATGGGCGAGCAGTACTTC. Translation gives CASSFNRGMGEQYF.

V usage is TRBV5-5 and J usage is TRBJ1-2; no clear D gene. The CDR3 is 13 amino acids. Per the germline V gene, CDR1 is SGHKS and CDR2 is YYEKEE (reference sequence). V lost 4 bases and J 11 bases, leaving 18 bases between the germline ends. The CDR3 DNA sequence: TGTGCCAGCAGCCTTGCGGGCAGGCAAATTTACACCTTC. Its translation: CASSLAGRQIYTF.

The V call is TRBV19, the J call TRBJ1-5, with 8 bases that match TRBD1. Trimming at V came to 3 bases and at J to 0 bases, leaving 7 bases not matched to a gene. Germline values: CDR1 LNHDA, CDR2 SQIVND (reference sequence). There are 17 residues in the CDR3. The chain's CDR3 is CASSITGGINSNQPQHF. The CDR3 DNA reads as TGTGCCAGTAGTATTACAGGGGGGATTAATAGCAATCAGCCCCAGCATTTT.

The J gene is TRBJ1-1, the V gene TRBV7-3; no firm D call. The V end lost 2 bases, the J end lost 3 bases, and 7 bases lay between the germline ends. Per the germline V gene, CDR1 is SGHTA and CDR2 is FQGTGA. This CDR3 comprises 13 residues. This CDR3 is CASSLSRDTEAFF. In DNA, the CDR3 is TGTGCCAGCAGCTTATCTCGGGACACTGAAGCTTTCTTT.

The chain employs TRBV30 and TRBJ1-4, with D possibly being TRBD1 (6 bases). Germline CDR1 is GTSNPN and CDR2 is SVGIG (reference sequence). V shed 4 bases and J shed 8 bases, with 20 bases lying between them. This CDR3 is built from 15 residues. The CDR3 is CAWTRSALQGEKLFF. CDR3 in DNA: TGTGCCTGGACCCGCTCCGCACTCCAGGGGGAAAAACTGTTTTTT.

CDR3 protein: CASSYSYSADGGYTF. The DNA for the CDR3 is TGTGCCAGCAGTTACTCTTATTCCGCCGACGGGGGCTACACCTTC. The chain is built from TRBV6-5 and TRBJ1-2; D remains ambiguous. Trimming removed 0 bases from V and 8 bases from J, with 16 bases in between. The CDR3 covers 15 residues. Germline V gives CDR1 MNHEY, CDR2 SVGAGI.

This clone was seen more than once but under ten times. The chain links TRBV3-1 (or the pseudogene TRBV3-2) to TRBJ2-4; 11 bases align to TRBD2. The J segment lost 5 bases and the V segment lost 2 bases, leaving 2 bases of the junction unmatched. The CDR3 loop spans 15 amino acids. Germline V gene sequence: CDR1 LGHDT, CDR2 YNNKEL (reference sequence). The CDR3 sequence: CASSQKGLAENIQYF. The CDR3 DNA reads TGTGCCAGCAGCCAAAAGGGACTAGCGGAAAACATTCAGTACTTC.

The chain carries TRBV4-3 and TRBJ1-4, with TRBD1 as a possible D gene (5 bases). Between the trimmed V and J ends, which lost 0 bases and 8 bases, there was a span of 16 bases. The CDR3 length is 16 residues. Germline V gives CDR1 LGHNA, CDR2 YSLEER. The CDR3 loop reads CASSQDYLGVGEKLFF. CDR3 nucleotides: TGCGCCAGCAGCCAAGACTACTTAGGGGTGGGAGAAAAACTGTTTTTT.

The V and J genes are TRBV6-5 and TRBJ2-1, with D possibly being TRBD1 (6 bases). Germline V gene data show CDR1 as MNHEY and CDR2 as SVGAGI. The V end was cut by 6 bases, the J end by 13 bases, with 13 bases between. CDR3 length: 11 amino acids. CDR3 loop: CASRFDRLQFF. DNA for the CDR3: TGTGCCAGCAGGTTCGACAGGTTACAGTTCTTC.

This chain joins TRBV6-6 and TRBJ2-3; TRBD2 matches at 8 bases. J was trimmed by 5 bases and V by 8 bases; bases with no gene match: 6. Germline V gene sequence: CDR1 MNHNY, CDR2 SVGAGI (reference sequence). The CDR3 covers 13 residues. DNA for the CDR3: TGTGCCAGCCGGGGGGGGTTGGAAGATACGCAGTATTTT. It codes for CASRGGLEDTQYF.

The chain uses TRBV5-5 and TRBJ2-1; 10 bases are a match to TRBD2. The CDR3 loop spans 15 amino acids. Germline V gene data show CDR1 as SGHKS and CDR2 as YYEKEE (reference sequence). V gave up 4 bases and J gave up 4 bases; unmatched junction bases: 5. CDR3 sequence reads: CASSLSGGAYNEQFF. The CDR3 DNA follows: TGTGCCAGCAGCCTAAGCGGGGGGGCGTACAATGAGCAGTTCTTC. The variable domain in full, with the rest retrieved from reference TRBV5-5 and TRBJ2-1, is DAGVTQSPTHLIKTRGQQVTLRCSPISGHKSVSWYQQVLGQGPQFIFQYYEKEERGRGNFPDRFSARQFPNYSSELNVNALLLGDSALYLCASSLSGGAYNEQFFGPGTRLTVL.

This clone was counted once. This chain joins TRBV2 and TRBJ2-1, with 7 bases identical to TRBD2. The CDR3 is 12 residues long. Germline CDR1 reads SNHLY; CDR2 reads FYNNEI. Trimming took 6 bases from V and 10 from J; bases not matched to a gene: 6. CDR3 residues: CASRTTSREQFF. CDR3 sequence (DNA): TGTGCCAGCAGGACGACTAGCCGGGAGCAGTTCTTC. Filled out from reference TRBV2 and TRBJ2-1, the complete variable domain reads EPEVTQTPSHQVTQMGQEVILRCVPISNHLYFYWYRQILGQKVEFLVSFYNNEISEKSEIFDDQFSVERPDGSNFTLKIRSTKLEDSAMYFCASRTTSREQFFGPGTRLTVL.

The chain combines TRBV6-5 with TRBJ2-1, with a tentative D call TRBD2 (7 bases). The CDR3 totals 15 residues. Between the trimmed V and J ends, which lost 1 base and 8 bases, there was a span of 15 bases. Germline V gives CDR1 MNHEY, CDR2 SVGAGI. The CDR3 DNA is TGTGCCAGCAGTTACTTATCTTCGCGGGGGCATGAGCAGTTCTTC. Amino acid sequence: CASSYLSSRGHEQFF.

This chain joins TRBV2 and TRBJ2-1; 7 positions match TRBD2. Per the germline V gene, CDR1 is SNHLY and CDR2 is FYNNEI. The V and J ends lost 1 base and 9 bases, in that order; junction bases with no gene match: 6. The CDR3 totals 14 residues. CDR3 loop: CASSEEIAGGEQFF. CDR3 DNA sequence: TGTGCCAGCAGTGAAGAAATAGCGGGCGGTGAGCAGTTCTTC. Using reference TRBV2 and TRBJ2-1 for the parts outside the CDR3, the full variable domain is EPEVTQTPSHQVTQMGQEVILRCVPISNHLYFYWYRQILGQKVEFLVSFYNNEISEKSEIFDDQFSVERPDGSNFTLKIRSTKLEDSAMYFCASSEEIAGGEQFFGPGTRLTVL.

In its sample, this clone was seen many times. V and J are TRBV13 and TRBJ2-2; tentatively, D is TRBD2 (6 bases). V lost 5 bases, J lost 3 bases, and 19 bases lay in between. Germline V CDR1 and CDR2: PRHDT, FYEKMQ (reference sequence). The CDR3 has 17 amino acids. Written as DNA, the CDR3 is TGTGCCAGCAGCATCAATAGGGGCCTAGCGCACACCGGGGAGCTGTTTTTT. It encodes CASSINRGLAHTGELFF. Using reference TRBV13 and TRBJ2-2 for the parts outside the CDR3, the full variable domain is AAGVIQSPRHLIKEKRETATLKCYPIPRHDTVYWYQQGPGQDPQFLISFYEKMQSDKGSIPDRFSAQQFSDYHSELNMSSLELGDSALYFCASSINRGLAHTGELFFGEGSRLTVL.